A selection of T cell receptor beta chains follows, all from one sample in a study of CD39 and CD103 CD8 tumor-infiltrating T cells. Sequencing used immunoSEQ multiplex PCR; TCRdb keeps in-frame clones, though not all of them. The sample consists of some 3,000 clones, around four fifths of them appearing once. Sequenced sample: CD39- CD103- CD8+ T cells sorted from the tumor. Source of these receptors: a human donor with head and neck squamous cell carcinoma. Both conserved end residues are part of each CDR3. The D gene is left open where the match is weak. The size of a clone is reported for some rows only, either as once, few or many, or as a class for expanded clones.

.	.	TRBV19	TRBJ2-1	TGTGCCAGTAGCACTAGACTCAATGAGCAGTTCTTC	CASSTRLNEQFF
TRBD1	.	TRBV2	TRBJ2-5	TGTGCCAGCAGTAGCAGGGGGTCGGACCAAGAGACCCAGTACTTC	CASSSRGSDQETQYF
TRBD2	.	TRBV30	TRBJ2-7	TGTGCCTGGAGTGAGGGACTAGCGGGGGACGAGCAGTACTTC	CAWSEGLAGDEQYF
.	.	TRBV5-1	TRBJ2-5	TGCGCCAGCAGCTTGGTTCAGGGCCGGCCGGAGACCCAGTACTTC	CASSLVQGRPETQYF
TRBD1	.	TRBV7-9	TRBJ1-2	TGTGCCAGCAGCTCCGGACAGGCGGACTATGGCTACACCTTC	CASSSGQADYGYTF
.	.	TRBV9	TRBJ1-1	TGTGCCAGCAGCGTAGTGAGCTCGGCTGAAGCTTTCTTT	CASSVVSSAEAFF
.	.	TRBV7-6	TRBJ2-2	TGTGCCAGCAGCGCTAGGACTTCTAACACCGGGGAGCTGTTTTTT	CASSARTSNTGELFF
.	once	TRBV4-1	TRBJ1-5	TGCGCCAGCAGCCAAACCTCGGTGAATCAGCCCCAGCATTTT	CASSQTSVNQPQHF
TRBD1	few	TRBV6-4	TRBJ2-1	TGTGCCACCGGGACAGGGGAAGTCGTCAATGAGCAGTTCTTC	CATGTGEVVNEQFF
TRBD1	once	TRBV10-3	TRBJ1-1	TGTGCCATCAGCACGGGACAGAACCTTAATGAAGCTTTCTTT	CAISTGQNLNEAFF
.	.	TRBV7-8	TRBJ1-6	TGTGCCAGCAGCGTCCTCGGGACTGAGGGTGATTCACCCCTCCACTTT	CASSVLGTEGDSPLHF
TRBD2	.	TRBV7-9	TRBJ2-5	TGTGCCAGCAGCTTTGGGCTAGCGGGCCGACTGCAAGAGACCCAGTACTTC	CASSFGLAGRLQETQYF
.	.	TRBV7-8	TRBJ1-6	TGTGCCAGCAGCACAGGGTTGGTCTCACCCCTCCACTTT	CASSTGLVSPLHF
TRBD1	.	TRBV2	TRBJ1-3	TGCGCCAGCAGGGGGTGGAGCGGCTCTGGAAACACCATATATTTT	CASRGWSGSGNTIYF
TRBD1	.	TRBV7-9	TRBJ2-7	TGTGCCAGCAGCCCCCCGGGACAGACTATCTACGAGCAGTACTTC	CASSPPGQTIYEQYF
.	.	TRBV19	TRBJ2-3	TGTGCCAGTAGTATAGGCAGGGCCACAGATACGCAGTATTTT	CASSIGRATDTQYF